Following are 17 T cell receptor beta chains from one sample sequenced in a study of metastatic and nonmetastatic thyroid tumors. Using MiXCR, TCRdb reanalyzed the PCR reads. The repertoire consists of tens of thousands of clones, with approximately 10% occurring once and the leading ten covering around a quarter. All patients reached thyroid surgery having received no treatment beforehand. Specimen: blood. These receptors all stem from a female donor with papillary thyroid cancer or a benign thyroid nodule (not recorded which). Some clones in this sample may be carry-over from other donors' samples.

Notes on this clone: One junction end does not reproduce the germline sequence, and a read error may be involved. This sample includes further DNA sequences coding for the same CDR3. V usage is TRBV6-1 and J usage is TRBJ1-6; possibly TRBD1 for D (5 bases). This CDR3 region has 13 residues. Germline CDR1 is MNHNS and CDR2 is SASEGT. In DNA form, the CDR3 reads TGCGCCAGCAGCGGAGGGGAACGGTCACCCCTCCACTTC. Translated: CASSGGERSPLHF.

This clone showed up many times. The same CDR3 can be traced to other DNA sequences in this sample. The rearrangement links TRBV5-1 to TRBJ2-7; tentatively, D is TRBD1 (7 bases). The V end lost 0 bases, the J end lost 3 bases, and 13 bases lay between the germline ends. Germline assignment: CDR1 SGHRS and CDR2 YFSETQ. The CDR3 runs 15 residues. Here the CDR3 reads CASSLARQGGYEQYF. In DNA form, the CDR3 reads TGCGCCAGCAGCTTGGCCCGACAGGGAGGCTACGAGCAGTACTTC.

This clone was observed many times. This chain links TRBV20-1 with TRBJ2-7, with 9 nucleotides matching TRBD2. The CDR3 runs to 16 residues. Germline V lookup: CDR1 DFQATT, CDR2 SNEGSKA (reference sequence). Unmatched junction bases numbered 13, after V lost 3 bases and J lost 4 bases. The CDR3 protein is CSARAPLAGRGYEQYF. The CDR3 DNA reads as TGCAGTGCTAGGGCCCCCCTAGCGGGACGGGGTTACGAGCAGTACTTC.

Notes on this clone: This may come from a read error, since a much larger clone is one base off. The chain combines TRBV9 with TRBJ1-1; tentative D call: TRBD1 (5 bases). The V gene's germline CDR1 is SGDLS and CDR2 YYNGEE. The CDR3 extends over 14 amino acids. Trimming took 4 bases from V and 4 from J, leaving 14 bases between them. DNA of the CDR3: TGTGCCAGCAGCTCCTGGGGGGGGAGCACTGAAGCTTTCTTT. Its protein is CASSSWGGSTEAFF.

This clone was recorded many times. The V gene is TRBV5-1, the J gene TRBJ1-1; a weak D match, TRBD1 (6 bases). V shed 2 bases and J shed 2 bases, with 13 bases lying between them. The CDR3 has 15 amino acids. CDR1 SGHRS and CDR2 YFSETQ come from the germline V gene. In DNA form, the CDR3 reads TGCGCCAGCAGCTTTCCCGGGACACCCAACACTGAAGCTTTCTTT. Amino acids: CASSFPGTPNTEAFF.

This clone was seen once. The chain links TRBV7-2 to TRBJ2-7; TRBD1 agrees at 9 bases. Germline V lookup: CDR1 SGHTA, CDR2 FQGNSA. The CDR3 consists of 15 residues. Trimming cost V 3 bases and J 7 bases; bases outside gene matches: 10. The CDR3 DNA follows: TGTGCCAGCAGCTTCTCCACGGGACAGGGTGGTGAGCAGTACTTC. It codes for CASSFSTGQGGEQYF.

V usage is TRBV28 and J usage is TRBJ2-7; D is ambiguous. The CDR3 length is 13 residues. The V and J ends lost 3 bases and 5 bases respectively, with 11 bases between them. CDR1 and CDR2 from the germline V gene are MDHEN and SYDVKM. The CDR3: CASSLAGYHEQYF. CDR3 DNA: TGTGCCAGCAGTTTGGCCGGCTACCACGAGCAGTACTTC.

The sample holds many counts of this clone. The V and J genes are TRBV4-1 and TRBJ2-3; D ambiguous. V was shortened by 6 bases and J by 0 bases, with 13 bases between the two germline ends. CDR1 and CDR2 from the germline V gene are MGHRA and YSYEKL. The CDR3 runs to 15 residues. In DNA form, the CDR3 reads TGCGCCAGCAGATTGGTATTTACTAGCACAGATACGCAGTATTTT. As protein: CASRLVFTSTDTQYF.

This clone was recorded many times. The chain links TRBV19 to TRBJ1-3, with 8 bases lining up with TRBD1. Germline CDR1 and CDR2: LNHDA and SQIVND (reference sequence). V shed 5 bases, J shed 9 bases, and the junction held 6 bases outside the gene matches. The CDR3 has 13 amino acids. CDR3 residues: CASSLDRGVTIYF. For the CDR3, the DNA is TGTGCCAGTAGTCTCGACAGGGGAGTCACCATATATTTT.

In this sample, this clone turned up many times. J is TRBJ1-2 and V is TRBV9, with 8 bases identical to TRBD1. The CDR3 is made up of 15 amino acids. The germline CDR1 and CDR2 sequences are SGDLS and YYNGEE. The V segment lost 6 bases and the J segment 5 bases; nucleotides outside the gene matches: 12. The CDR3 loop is CASNPSGGTGYGYTF. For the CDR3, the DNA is TGTGCCAGCAACCCATCAGGAGGGACAGGATATGGCTACACCTTC.

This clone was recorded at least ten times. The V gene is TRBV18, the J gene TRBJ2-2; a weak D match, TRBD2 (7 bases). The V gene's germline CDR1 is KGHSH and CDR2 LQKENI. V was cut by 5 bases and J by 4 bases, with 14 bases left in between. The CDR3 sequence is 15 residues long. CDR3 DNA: TGTGCCAGCTCATCCCGGGGGGCAAGCACCGGGGAGCTGTTTTTT. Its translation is CASSSRGASTGELFF.

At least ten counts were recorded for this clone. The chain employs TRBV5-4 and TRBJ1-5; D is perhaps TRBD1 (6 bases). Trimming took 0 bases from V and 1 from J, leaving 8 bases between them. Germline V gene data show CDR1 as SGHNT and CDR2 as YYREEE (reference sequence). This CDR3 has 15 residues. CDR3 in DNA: TGTGCCAGCAGCTTGGAAACAGGGAGCAATCAGCCCCAGCATTTT. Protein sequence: CASSLETGSNQPQHF.

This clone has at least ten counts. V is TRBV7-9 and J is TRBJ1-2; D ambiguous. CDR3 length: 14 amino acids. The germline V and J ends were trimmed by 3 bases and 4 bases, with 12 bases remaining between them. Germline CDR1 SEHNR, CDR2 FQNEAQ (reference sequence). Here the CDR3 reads CASSFAGPSYGYTF. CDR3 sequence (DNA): TGTGCCAGCAGCTTCGCCGGGCCCAGCTATGGCTACACCTTC.

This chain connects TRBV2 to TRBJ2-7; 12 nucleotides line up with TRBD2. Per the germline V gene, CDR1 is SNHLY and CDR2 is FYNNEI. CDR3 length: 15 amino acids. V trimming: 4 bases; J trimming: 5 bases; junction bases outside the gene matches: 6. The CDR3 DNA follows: TGTGCCAGCAGTGTGACTAGCGGGAGTATAGACGAGCAGTACTTC. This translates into CASSVTSGSIDEQYF.

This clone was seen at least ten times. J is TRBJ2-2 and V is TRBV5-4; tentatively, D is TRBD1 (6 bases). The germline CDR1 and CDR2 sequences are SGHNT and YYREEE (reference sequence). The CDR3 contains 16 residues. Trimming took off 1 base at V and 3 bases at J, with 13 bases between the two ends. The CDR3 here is CASSLNKNRDTGELFF. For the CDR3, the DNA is TGTGCCAGCAGCTTGAATAAAAACAGGGACACCGGGGAGCTGTTTTTT.

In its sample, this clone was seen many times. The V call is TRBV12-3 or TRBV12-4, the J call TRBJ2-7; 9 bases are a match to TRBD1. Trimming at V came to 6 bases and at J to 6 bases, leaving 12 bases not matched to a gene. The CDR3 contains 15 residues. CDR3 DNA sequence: TGTGCCAGCAGCCAAACACGACAGGGGGGCTGCGAGCAGTACTTC. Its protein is CASSQTRQGGCEQYF.

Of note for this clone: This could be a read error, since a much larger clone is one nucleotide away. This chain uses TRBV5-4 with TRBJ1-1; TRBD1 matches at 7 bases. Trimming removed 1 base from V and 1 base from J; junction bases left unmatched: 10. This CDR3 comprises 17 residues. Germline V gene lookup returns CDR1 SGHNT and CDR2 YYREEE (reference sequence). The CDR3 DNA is TGTGCCAGCAGCTTGAAAAGGGGGCTGGGAACGAACACTGAAGCTTTCTTT. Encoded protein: CASSLKRGLGTNTEAFF.